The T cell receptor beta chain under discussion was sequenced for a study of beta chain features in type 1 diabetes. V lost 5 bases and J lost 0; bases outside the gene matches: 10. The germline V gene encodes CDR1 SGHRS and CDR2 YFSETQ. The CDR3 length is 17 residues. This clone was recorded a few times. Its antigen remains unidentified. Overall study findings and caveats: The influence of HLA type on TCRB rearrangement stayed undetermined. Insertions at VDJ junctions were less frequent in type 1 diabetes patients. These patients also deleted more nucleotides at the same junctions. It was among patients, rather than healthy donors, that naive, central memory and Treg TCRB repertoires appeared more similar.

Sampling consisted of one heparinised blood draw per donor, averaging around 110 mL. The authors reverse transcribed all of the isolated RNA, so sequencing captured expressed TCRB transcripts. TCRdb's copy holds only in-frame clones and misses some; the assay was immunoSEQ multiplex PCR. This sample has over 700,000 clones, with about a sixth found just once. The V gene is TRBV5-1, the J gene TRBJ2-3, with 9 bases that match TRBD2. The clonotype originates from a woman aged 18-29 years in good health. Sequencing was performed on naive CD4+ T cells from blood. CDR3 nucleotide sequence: TGCGCCAGCAGGGAGCGACTAGCGGAGAGTAGCACAGATACGCAGTATTTT. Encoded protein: CASRERLAESSTDTQYF.